This T cell receptor beta chain stems from a study of OX40 agonist ivuxolimab in advanced cancers. This clone has at least ten counts. The repertoire was sequenced with immunoSEQ multiplex PCR; TCRdb's copy has only in-frame clones and lacks some. The table includes tens of thousands of clones, around four fifths detected once. The CDR3 is 12 amino acids. Germline CDR1 SGHVS, CDR2 FNYEAQ. Trimming left V 5 bases short and J 3 bases short, with 8 bases between. This sequence was found in an adult with an advanced solid tumor such as melanoma, head and neck, liver or kidney cancer. The chain links TRBV7-6 to TRBJ2-7; D remains unclear. The sample here was CD4+ or CD8+ T cells sorted from blood, taken in a trial of the OX40 agonist ivuxolimab. CDR3 in amino acids: CASSPGGYEQYF. The CDR3 nucleotides read TGTGCCAGCAGCCCGGGTGGCTACGAGCAGTACTTC.